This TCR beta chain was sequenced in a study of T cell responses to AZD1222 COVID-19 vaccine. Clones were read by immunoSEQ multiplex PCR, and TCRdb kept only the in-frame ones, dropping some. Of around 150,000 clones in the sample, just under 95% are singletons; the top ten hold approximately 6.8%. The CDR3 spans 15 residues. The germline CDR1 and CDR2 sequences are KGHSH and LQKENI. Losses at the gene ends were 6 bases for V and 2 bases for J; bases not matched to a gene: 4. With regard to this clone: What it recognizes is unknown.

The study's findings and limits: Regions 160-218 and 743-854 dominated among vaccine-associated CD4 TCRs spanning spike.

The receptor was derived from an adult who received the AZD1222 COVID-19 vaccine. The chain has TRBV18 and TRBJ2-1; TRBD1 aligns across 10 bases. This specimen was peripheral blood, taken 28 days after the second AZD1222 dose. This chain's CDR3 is CASSPGQGTYNEQFF. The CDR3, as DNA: TGTGCCAGCTCGCCGGGACAGGGGACCTACAATGAGCAGTTCTTC.